The entry below gives a single T cell receptor beta chain sequence along with its context. It lacks a known antigen. Per-base qualities were not stored, and no clone one base away is much larger. The sample belongs to a study of cytomegalovirus exposure and HLA in healthy donors (dated by TCRdb to 2017 to 2019). Broadly, across the study: According to an earlier analysis of several hundred of the donors, some 170 million T cells yielded 117 million unique TCR beta sequences and more than 250 Gb of sequence data. In an earlier analysis of a few hundred of the donors, high-throughput TCR beta sequencing was used to judge whether each TCR beta V gene segment behaved as functional or pseudogenic. A later genetic analysis took genome-wide SNP genotypes for about 65% of the 666 donors and used that subset as a discovery cohort. Four or five DR-DQ haplotypes were treated as single units for association and clustering because of strong linkage in the cohort. Donor age, sex, ethnicity and CMV serostatus were compiled alongside the repertoire data. To study patterns of TCR occurrence, a later analysis re-analyzed previously published TCR beta repertoires from around 660 donors and added high-resolution HLA genotyping. Rather than drawing on any new phenotypic data, the later analysis identified candidate immune exposures from TCR beta sequences and the way those sequences occurred across donors. To predict cytomegalovirus infection status, the study brought together high-throughput TCR immunosequencing, statistical association of individual TCRs with disease status, and machine learning. The genetic ancestry cluster associated with self-reported Caucasian donors included about 84% of the 398 genotyped donors. Typing coverage varied by locus: roughly 629-640 donors for A, B, C, DRB1 and DQB1; under 550 for DQA1; nearly 610 for DPA1; approximately 450 for DPB1. The study profiled the T cell repertoires of hundreds of subjects by immunosequencing and related them to cytomegalovirus serostatus. Along with the roughly 610-subject first cohort, a separate validation cohort of over 90 different subjects was used. Roughly 290 gigabases of sequencing data and 91 million or so unique TCR sequences made up an early release that covered over 550 HLA-typed donors. Every repertoire in the discovery cohort had been generated on one and the same sequencing platform. The study aimed to test whether signatures of past pathogen exposure could be identified by cataloging public T cell receptors. Both class I and class II loci were covered by HLA typing, at four-digit resolution. On average, over 200,000 unique TCR beta nucleotide sequences were sequenced per donor among a few hundred genotyped donors of the cohort, with roughly a sixth of those sequences being non-productive. Results the study describes overall, beyond this receptor: In a later analysis, the rate of TCR association differed among HLA loci, with DRB1 alleles having the most associated TCRs and HLA-C alleles having the fewest. In a later analysis, HLA-associated TCR beta chains were found to be more clonally expanded and to have lower generation probabilities than equally common non-associated chains. Roughly uniform sequencing depth across donors was assumed in presence/absence analyses, although this assumption may not hold. The 87-base-pair reads could not distinguish some IMGT-functional V segments, including TRBV6-2 and TRBV6-3, so those segments were excluded. Correlated functional status among segregating V segments might be attributable to linkage disequilibrium, but an unknown experimental factor could not be ruled out. In a later analysis, 16,951 TCR beta sequences were associated with specific HLA alleles at a false discovery rate of 0.05. Assigning TCR associations to individual alleles was difficult when HLA alleles, especially DR and DQ, strongly co-occurred. This cohort had only TCR beta chains sequenced, and the lack of alpha or paired-chain data limited which features could be detected. In a later analysis, several top co-occurrence clusters were reported to appear linked to parvovirus B19, influenza, CMV and Epstein-Barr virus. In vitro tests confirmed that a few of the cytomegalovirus-associated TCR beta chains recognize cytomegalovirus antigens. For the cohort, immune exposure information was limited to CMV serostatus. Most TCR sequences were seen in very few donors, while some public TCRs were found in many individuals. A further reported finding was that TCR beta sequences accurately predicted the HLA-A and HLA-B alleles for most subjects in the first cohort. According to the authors, the approach could potentially be generalized to other disease states and immunological phenotypes. In the study, around 160 TCR beta chains were listed as associated with cytomegalovirus. Because HLA typing was unavailable for some donors at each locus, only the typed subset was used in association tests. The classifier was reported to diagnose cytomegalovirus status with high specificity and sensitivity in both the original and validation cohorts. Broadly in line with IMGT annotations, most TCR beta V segments showed up in productive rearrangements about 90% or about 30% of the time in an earlier analysis of under 700 of the donors. In a later genetic analysis, fewer N-insertions in productive TCRs were reported among donors in an Asian-associated ancestry cluster than the roughly 700-donor mean. A cluster of highly shared sequence variants was judged likely to represent a technical artifact of the sequencing pipeline. Over 15 rarely observed V segments, including chromosome 9 orphons, were excluded from the earlier analysis of a few hundred of the donors because counts were too low. In a later genetic analysis, a missense DCLRE1C variant was associated with V-gene and J-gene trimming of TCR beta chains, and the association was replicated in an independent cohort. In a later analysis, most CMV-associated TCR beta chains were found to appear HLA-restricted, with HLA associations seemingly driven largely by CMV exposure.

Library preparation employed the immunoSEQ multiplex PCR assay. A mixture of 60 forward primers for TCR Vbeta segments and 13 reverse primers for TCR Jbeta segments was used in the multiplex PCR. The CDR3 region of rearranged TCR beta genes was amplified from genomic DNA with a multiplex PCR assay. On the Illumina HiSeq System, the amplified TCR beta libraries were sequenced as 87-base-pair reads. As for the authors' bioinformatics: A later analysis tallied roughly 78 million unique TCR beta chains across the roughly 610 repertoires, and approximately 9.9 million of those chains were shared by two or more donors. A nearest-neighbor algorithm error-corrected the raw reads and collapsed the reads into unique sequences, merging closely related sequences to remove PCR and sequencing errors. Alignment of CDR3 sequences to IMGT reference sequences was used to assign V, D and J gene segments. Each retained sequence needed at least a six-nucleotide match to both a V gene segment and a J gene segment. A rearrangement was called productive if the CDR3 had no stop codons and remained in frame with V and J, and every other rearrangement was called non-productive. CDR3 was defined by IMGT convention, running from the second conserved V-encoded cysteine to the conserved J-encoded phenylalanine. Sequences without an unambiguous match to a single V gene segment were excluded from the earlier analysis of about 630 of the donors. In an earlier analysis of about 590 of the donors, a V segment was called functional when productive rearrangements were above 56.7%, and segregating when the standard deviation between donors exceeded 5%. A statistical classification framework was developed to diagnose cytomegalovirus status using the catalog of TCR beta chain sequences. In a later analysis, TCR nucleotide sequences were compared against IMGT/GENE-DB human TR gene sequences so that V and J genes could be assigned. Using the TCRdist pipeline, a later analysis assigned CDR3 sequences along with most-parsimonious VDJ recombination scenarios. In a later analysis, every TCR beta chain was defined by the combination of its CDR3 amino acid sequence and its V-gene family, and reads without a unique V-gene family were dropped. A later analysis removed nearly 600 highly shared, low-generation-probability nucleotide sequences to deal with suspected cross-contamination and a sequencing artifact. In a later analysis, a clonal expansion index was calculated for each public chain from normalized within-repertoire ranks of inferred template counts. In a later analysis, generation probabilities were computed using a VDJ recombination model fitted to out-of-frame rearrangements, and the results were checked against IGoR. In a later analysis, hypergeometric tests were used to score TCR-TCR, TCR-HLA and TCR-CMV co-occurrence, with a repertoire-size bias correction applied to TCR pairs. A later analysis estimated false discovery rates by permuting HLA or CMV assignments 20 times. In a later analysis, co-occurring TCRs were grouped with DBSCAN, and TCRdist sequence similarity was added when clustering was performed within HLA-allele-positive subsets. For co-occurrence clustering, repertoires with fewer than 30,000 or more than 120,000 public chains were excluded, along with 4 to 6 repertoires with anomalous nucleotide sharing. TCRdb carries this immuneACCESS record with in-frame sequences only. Its versions omit some clonotypes, under half of them owing to an unresolved V gene in the studies checked, with the rest unexplained. The V and J calls and the clone size are those of that table, but D and trimming were determined from the DNA. Recorded for this sample are under 200,000 clones; approximately 84% of them occurred a single time. The ten largest clonotypes hold roughly 4.5% of the sample.

V lost 0 bases and J lost 7 bases; the stretch between them is 21 bases long. According to the germline V gene (reference sequence), CDR1 reads LNHNV and CDR2 reads YYDKDF. Spanning cysteine to phenylalanine, the CDR3 consists of 18 amino acids. Of the read, only the CDR3 DNA is kept; its 54 bases are in frame from base 1. In total, roughly 670 healthy bone marrow donors made up the cohort. At the time of sampling, every cohort member was nominally healthy, though immune exposures that went unrecorded were likely present. The donor tested CMV seropositive and was one of the 289 seropositive cohort members. A peripheral blood sample was collected from each donor, and TCR beta sequencing was performed on peripheral blood mononuclear cells. The Qiagen DNeasy Blood Extraction Kit was used to extract genomic DNA from the blood cell samples.

The origin of this receptor is a woman aged 50 to 60 in good health and CMV-seropositive. Sample: PBMCs. This receptor chain uses TRBV15 and TRBJ1-4, with the D gene not confidently named. In nucleotide form, the sequence is TGTGCCACCAGCAGAGATTTGATTAGGCAGGACTTGGGTGAAAAACTGTTTTTT. It codes for CATSRDLIRQDLGEKLFF. Here the CDR3 is joined to the reference TRBV15 and TRBJ1-4 genes, and the full variable domain is: DAMVIQNPRYQVTQFGKPVTLSCSQTLNHNVMYWYQQKSSQAPKLLFHYYDKDFNNEADTPDNFQSRRPNTSFCFLDIRSPGLGDTAMYLCATSRDLIRQDLGEKLFFGSGTQLSVL.